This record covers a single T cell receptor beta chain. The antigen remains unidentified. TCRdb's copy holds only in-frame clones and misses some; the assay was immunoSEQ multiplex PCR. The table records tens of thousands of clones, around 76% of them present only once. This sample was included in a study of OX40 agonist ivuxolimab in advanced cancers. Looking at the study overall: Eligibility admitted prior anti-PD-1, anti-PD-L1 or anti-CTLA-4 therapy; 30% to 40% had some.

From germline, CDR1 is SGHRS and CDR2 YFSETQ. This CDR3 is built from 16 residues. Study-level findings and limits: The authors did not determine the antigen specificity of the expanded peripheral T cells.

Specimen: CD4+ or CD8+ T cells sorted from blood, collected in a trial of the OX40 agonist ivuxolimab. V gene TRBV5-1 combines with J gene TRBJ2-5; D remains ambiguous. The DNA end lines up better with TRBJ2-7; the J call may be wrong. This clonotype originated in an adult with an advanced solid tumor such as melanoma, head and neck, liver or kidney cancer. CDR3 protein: CASSLDVGKGIGEQYF. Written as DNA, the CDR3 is TGCGCCAGCAGCTTGGATGTCGGTAAAGGCATCGGCGAGCAGTACTTC.